This T cell receptor (beta chain) was identified in a study of blood T cell repertoires in COVID-19. The germline V gene has CDR1 SGHAT and CDR2 FQNNGV. V lost 5 bases and J 10 bases, leaving 19 bases between the germline ends. The CDR3 totals 14 residues. Repertoires were generated with immunoSEQ multiplex PCR, while TCRdb's copy carries only in-frame clones and drops some. Of roughly 63,000 clones detected, around three quarters appear once; the ten largest clones hold over 30%. This chain links TRBV11-2 with TRBJ2-3; a weak D match, TRBD2 (6 bases). The sample was peripheral blood. The sequence was obtained from a human donor in a cohort sampled during active COVID-19. The CDR3 loop reads CASSRQILAPAQYF. The CDR3 region has the DNA TGTGCCAGCAGCCGCCAGATTCTAGCGCCCGCGCAGTATTTT.